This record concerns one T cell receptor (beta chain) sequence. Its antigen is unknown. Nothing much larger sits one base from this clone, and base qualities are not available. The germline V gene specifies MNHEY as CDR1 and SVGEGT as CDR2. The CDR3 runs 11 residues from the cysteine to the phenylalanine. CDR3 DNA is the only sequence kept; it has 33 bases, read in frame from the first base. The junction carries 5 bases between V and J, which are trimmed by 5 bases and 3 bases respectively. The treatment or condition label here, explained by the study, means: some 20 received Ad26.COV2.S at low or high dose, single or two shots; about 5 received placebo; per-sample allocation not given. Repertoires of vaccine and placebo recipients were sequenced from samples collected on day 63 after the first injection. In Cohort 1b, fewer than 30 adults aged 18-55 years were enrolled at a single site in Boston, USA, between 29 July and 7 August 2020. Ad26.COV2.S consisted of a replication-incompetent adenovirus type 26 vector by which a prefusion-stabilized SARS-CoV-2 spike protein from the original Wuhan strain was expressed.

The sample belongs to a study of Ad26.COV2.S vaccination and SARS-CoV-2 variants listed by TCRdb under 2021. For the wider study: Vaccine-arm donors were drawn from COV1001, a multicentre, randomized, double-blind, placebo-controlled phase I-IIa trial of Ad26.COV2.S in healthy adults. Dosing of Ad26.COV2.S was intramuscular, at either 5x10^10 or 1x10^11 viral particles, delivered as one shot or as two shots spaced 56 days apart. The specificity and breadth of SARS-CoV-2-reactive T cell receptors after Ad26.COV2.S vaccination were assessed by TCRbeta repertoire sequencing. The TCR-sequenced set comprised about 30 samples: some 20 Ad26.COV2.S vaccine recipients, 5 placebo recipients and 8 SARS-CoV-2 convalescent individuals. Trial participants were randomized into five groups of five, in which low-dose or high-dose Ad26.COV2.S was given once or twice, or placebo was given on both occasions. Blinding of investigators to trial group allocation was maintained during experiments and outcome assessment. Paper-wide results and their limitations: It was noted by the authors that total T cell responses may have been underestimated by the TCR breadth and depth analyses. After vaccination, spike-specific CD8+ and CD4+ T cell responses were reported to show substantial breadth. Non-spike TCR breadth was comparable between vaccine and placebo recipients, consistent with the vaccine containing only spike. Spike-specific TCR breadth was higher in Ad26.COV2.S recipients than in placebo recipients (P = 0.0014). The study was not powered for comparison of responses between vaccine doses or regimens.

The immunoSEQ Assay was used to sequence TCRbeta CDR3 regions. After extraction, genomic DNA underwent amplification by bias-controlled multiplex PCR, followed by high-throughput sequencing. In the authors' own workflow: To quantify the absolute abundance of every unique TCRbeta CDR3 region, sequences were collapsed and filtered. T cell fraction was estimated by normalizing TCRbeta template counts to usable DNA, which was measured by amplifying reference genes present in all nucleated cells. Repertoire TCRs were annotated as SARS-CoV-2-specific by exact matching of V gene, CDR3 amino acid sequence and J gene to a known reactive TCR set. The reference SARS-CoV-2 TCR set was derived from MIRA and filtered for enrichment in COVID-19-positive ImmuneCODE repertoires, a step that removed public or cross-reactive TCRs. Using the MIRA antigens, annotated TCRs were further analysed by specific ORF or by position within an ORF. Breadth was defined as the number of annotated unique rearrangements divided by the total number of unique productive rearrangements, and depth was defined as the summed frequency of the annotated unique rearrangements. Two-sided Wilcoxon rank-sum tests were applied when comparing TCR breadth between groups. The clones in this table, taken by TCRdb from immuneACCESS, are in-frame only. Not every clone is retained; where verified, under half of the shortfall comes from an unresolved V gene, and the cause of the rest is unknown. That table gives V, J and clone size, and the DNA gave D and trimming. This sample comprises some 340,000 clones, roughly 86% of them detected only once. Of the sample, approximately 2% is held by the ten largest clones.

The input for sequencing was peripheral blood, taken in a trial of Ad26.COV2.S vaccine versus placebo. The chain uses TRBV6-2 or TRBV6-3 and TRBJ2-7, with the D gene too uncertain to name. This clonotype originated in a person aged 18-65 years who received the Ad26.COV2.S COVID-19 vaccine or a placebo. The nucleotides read TGTGCCAGCAGTCCGCTCTACGAGCAGTACTTC. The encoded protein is CASSPLYEQYF.